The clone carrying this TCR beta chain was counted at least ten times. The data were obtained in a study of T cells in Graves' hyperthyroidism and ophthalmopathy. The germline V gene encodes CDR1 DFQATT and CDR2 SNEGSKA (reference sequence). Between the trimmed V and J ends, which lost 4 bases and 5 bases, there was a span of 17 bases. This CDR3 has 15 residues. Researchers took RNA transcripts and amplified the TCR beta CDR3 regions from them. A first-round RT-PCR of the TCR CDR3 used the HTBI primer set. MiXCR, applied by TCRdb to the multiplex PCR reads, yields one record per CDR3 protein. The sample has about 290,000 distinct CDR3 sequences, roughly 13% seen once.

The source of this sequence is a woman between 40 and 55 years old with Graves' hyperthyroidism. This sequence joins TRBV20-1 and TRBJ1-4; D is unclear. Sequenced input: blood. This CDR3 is CSATEGWGSNEKLFF. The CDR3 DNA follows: TGCAGTGCTACCGAAGGGTGGGGATCGAATGAAAAACTGTTTTTT.